This T cell receptor (beta chain) is drawn from a study of identical twins (dated by TCRdb to the mid-2010s). Study-level background: To test whether fetal clonotypes persist, the study used deep sequencing on TCR alpha and beta repertoires from monozygotic twins, unrelated adults of various ages, and cord blood. To rule out contamination, replicate twin experiments were performed at different times with different library preparation protocols.

Turning to this clonotype: Its antigen remains undetermined. There are no base qualities to consult, and no much larger clone falls within one base.

Findings and caveats that apply to the study as a whole: Out-of-frame TCR alpha sequences shared between twins showed an excess of low generation-probability sequences compared with coincidental sharing between unrelated individuals. Because the same donors could not be followed over many years, the conclusions depended on cross-sectional statistical analysis. In monozygotic twins, recombination models systematically underestimated out-of-frame TCR alpha sharing, but the models matched the sharing seen between unrelated individuals. Zero-insertion analyses could be partly confounded by invariant T cells such as MAIT and iNKT, although diverse VJ usage argued against such confounding for most clonotypes. Abundant cord blood beta clonotypes had fewer insertions, young adult naive repertoires showed a similar but weaker trend, and memory repertoires showed no such trend. The excess sharing between twins in beta out-of-frame sequences was weaker because fewer shared sequences reduced the signal-to-noise ratio.

Libraries were built with 5' RACE. Sequencing relied on an Illumina HiSeq 2000. Template switching added a universal primer binding site, and the final cDNA carried a unique molecular identifier that allowed TCR cDNA molecules to be counted accurately. Specific primers in the conserved constant-segment region were used to synthesize first-strand cDNA for TCR alpha and beta chains. To control for contamination, each cDNA library was double barcoded with a SMART-Mk sample barcode plus Illumina barcodes. TruSeq adapter sequences and Illumina sample barcodes were added in two successive PCR steps. Sequencing of the TCR alpha and beta cDNA libraries was done on the Illumina HiSeq platform using custom primers. From the authors' description of their analysis: MiGEC processed the raw reads to extract unique molecular identifiers, while MiXCR was used to determine the CDR3 positions. For each individual, recombination models were inferred using an EM algorithm with the repgenHMM and IGoR tools. The tcR package in R was used for shared clonotype analysis, with sharing normalized by the product of cloneset sizes. To study raw recombination free of thymic and clonal selection effects, out-of-frame nonproductive sequences were analyzed. The public sequencing data were trimmed at Q25 with fastp and processed into clonotypes with MiXCR by TCRdb, which kept only in-frame beta chains. Rows are combined by CDR3 protein, so each entry shows the most common genes and DNA. The V and J calls and clone size are TCRdb's, not the authors'. For this sample there are approximately 220,000 distinct CDR3 sequences; 6% to 8.5% appear just once. The ten largest clones take up more than 5% of the sample.

The CDR3 runs 16 residues from the cysteine to the phenylalanine. The CDR3 DNA has 48 bases and is translated from base 1. Per the germline V gene (reference sequence), SGHKS is the CDR1 and YYEKEE is the CDR2. Trimming accounts for 4 bases at V and 5 bases at J, while the number of junction bases matched to no gene is 4. Every donor in the study was a healthy Caucasian. The twin cohort comprised three pairs of female monozygotic twins, all aged roughly 18 to 30 years. Positive isolation kits from Invitrogen were used to isolate the CD4+ and CD8+ T cell populations. This sample also appeared in a second study, on yellow fever vaccine responses in identical twins. The second study reports: The T cell response to vaccination in identical twins was reported by the authors to appear partly convergent and partly personalized. In identical twins, the study followed T cell clones that responded to the vaccine with precision.

The sequence links TRBV5-5 to TRBJ2-1; 15 of the junction bases match TRBD2. The sequence was obtained from a young woman in good health. Sequenced material: CD8+ T cells sorted from blood. The CDR3 loop reads CASSPGLAGGDNEQFF. The nucleotides read TGTGCCAGCAGCCCAGGACTAGCGGGAGGGGACAATGAGCAGTTCTTC.